The 14 T cell receptor beta chains below come from one sample, sequenced in a study of siplizumab effects on memory and regulatory T cells. Sequencing was performed with immunoSEQ multiplex PCR; in TCRdb, only in-frame clones are kept and a portion is missing. Of 99,000 or so clones detected, over 90% appear once; the ten largest clones hold about 1.4%. The sequenced material came from non-Treg CD4+ T cells sorted from blood. These receptors were collected from a human donor in good health.

This clone is a singleton in its sample. The chain carries TRBV19 and TRBJ2-3; 10 bases map to TRBD2. J was trimmed by 2 bases and V by 4 bases; bases with no gene match: 15. This CDR3 contains 19 residues. Germline loops: CDR1 LNHDA, CDR2 SQIVND (reference sequence). Here the CDR3 reads CASSTKGPPTSGFTDTQYF. The CDR3, as DNA: TGTGCCAGTAGTACCAAAGGACCCCCGACTAGCGGGTTCACAGATACGCAGTATTTT.

The chain couples TRBV11-2 to TRBJ2-2; perhaps TRBD2 as D (6 bases). V was shortened by 5 bases and J by 5 bases, with 15 bases between the two germline ends. The CDR3 has 15 residues. Germline V gene lookup returns CDR1 SGHAT and CDR2 FQNNGV. The CDR3 nucleotides are TGTGCCAGCAGCCTGGGGGGACCCAGGACCGGGGAGCTGTTTTTT. Its protein is CASSLGGPRTGELFF.

In this sample, this clone turned up once. The CDR3 spells CASSLLAVTLYGYTF. The CDR3 coding sequence is TGTGCCAGCAGTTTATTGGCCGTTACCCTATATGGCTACACCTTC. The gene calls are TRBV28 and TRBJ1-2; D uncertain. The germline V gene has CDR1 MDHEN and CDR2 SYDVKM. The CDR3 sequence is 15 residues long. V dropped 1 base and J dropped 5 bases, with 14 bases sitting between them.

For the CDR3, the DNA is TGTGCCTGGGGACTAGCGGACTCCTACGAGCAGTACTTC. Translating gives CAWGLADSYEQYF. The V call is TRBV30, the J call TRBJ2-7, with TRBD2 matching over 10 bases. This CDR3 has 13 amino acids. Trimming removed 5 bases from V and 0 bases from J; junction bases left unmatched: 1. Germline CDR1 reads GTSNPN; CDR2 reads SVGIG (reference sequence).

The V call is TRBV4-1, the J call TRBJ1-3; TRBD1 matches at 7 bases. From germline, CDR1 is MGHRA and CDR2 YSYEKL. This CDR3 spans 19 amino acids. Trimming took 0 bases from V and 0 from J; bases not matched to a gene: 11. The chain's CDR3 is CASSQDRRAAGGSGNTIYF. The CDR3 nucleotides are TGCGCCAGCAGCCAAGATCGGAGGGCCGCAGGGGGCTCTGGAAACACCATATATTTT.

J is TRBJ2-5 and V is TRBV7-9; 10 nucleotides align to TRBD2. The end of the DNA aligns better with TRBJ2-7, so the J call may be wrong. Per germline, CDR1 SEHNR and CDR2 FQNEAQ (reference sequence). CDR3 length: 15 amino acids. The CDR3 loop is CASSASGRVPYEQYF. CDR3 coding DNA: TGTGCCAGCAGCGCAAGCGGGAGGGTTCCCTACGAGCAGTACTTC.

The chain recombines TRBV5-6 with TRBJ2-5, with D possibly matching TRBD2 (5 bases). Trimming removed 0 bases at V and 2 bases at J, with 8 bases between. Germline assignment: CDR1 SGHDT and CDR2 YYEEEE. This CDR3 is 14 amino acids long. The CDR3 loop is CASSLVDSQETQYF. The CDR3 nucleotides are TGTGCCAGCAGCTTGGTGGACTCTCAAGAGACCCAGTACTTC.

This rearrangement joins TRBV30 to TRBJ2-7; TRBD2 matches 9 bases. V dropped 5 bases and J dropped 7; count of bases not matched to a gene: 9. This CDR3 comprises 13 residues. Germline values: CDR1 GTSNPN, CDR2 SVGIG (reference sequence). This CDR3 is CAWSLLAGSEQYF. DNA of the CDR3: TGTGCCTGGTCCCTACTAGCGGGCTCTGAGCAGTACTTC.

V and J are TRBV2 and TRBJ1-4, with 7 bases aligning to TRBD1. The CDR3 loop spans 15 amino acids. V lost 6 bases to trimming and J lost 4 bases; unmatched junction nucleotides: 8. Germline V gene sequence: CDR1 SNHLY, CDR2 FYNNEI. CDR3 DNA sequence: TGTGCCAGCAGGCTGACAGGGTCCCTTAATGAAAAACTGTTTTTT. This sequence encodes CASRLTGSLNEKLFF.

The chain joins TRBV7-9 to TRBJ2-1, with D unresolved. The CDR3 runs to 12 residues. Trimming took 4 bases from V and 8 from J, leaving 9 bases between them. Germline lookup yields CDR1 SEHNR and CDR2 FQNEAQ (reference sequence). Here the CDR3 reads CASSSRSDEQFF. Written as DNA, the CDR3 is TGTGCCAGCAGCTCCCGCTCAGATGAGCAGTTCTTC.

The J gene is TRBJ1-3, the V gene TRBV10-3; D might be TRBD1 (5 bases). The CDR3 length is 14 residues. Germline CDR1 ENHRY, CDR2 SYGVKD. Trimming removed 3 bases at V and 2 bases at J, with 8 bases between. CDR3 sequence: CAISDGGTGNTIYF. CDR3 coding DNA: TGTGCCATCAGTGACGGGGGGACTGGAAACACCATATATTTT.

This chain links TRBV7-9 with TRBJ2-7, with a weak D call TRBD1 (6 bases). The V end lost 0 bases, the J end lost 7 bases, and 16 bases lay between the germline ends. CDR1 is SEHNR, CDR2 FQNEAQ, per germline (reference sequence). The CDR3 spans 15 residues. For the CDR3, the DNA is TGTGCCAGCAGCTTAGCCACAGGGTGGGTGAGTGAGCAGTACTTC. Amino acid sequence: CASSLATGWVSEQYF.

The chain recombines TRBV6-5 with TRBJ1-6; D is ambiguous. The CDR3 totals 13 residues. With 0 bases removed from V and 8 bases from J, the gap between germline ends came to 5 bases. CDR1 MNHEY and CDR2 SVGAGI come from the germline V gene. The CDR3 sequence: CASSYSRDSPLHF. CDR3 DNA: TGTGCCAGCAGTTACTCTAGGGATTCACCCCTCCACTTT.

This chain links TRBV6-6 with TRBJ1-5; no firm D call. Trimming took off 6 bases at V and 0 bases at J, with 9 bases between the two ends. The CDR3 has 14 residues. Germline CDR1 MNHNY, CDR2 SVGAGI (reference sequence). The CDR3, as DNA: TGTGCCAGCAGCCCGCTTCATAGCAATCAGCCCCAGCATTTT. Translated, it gives CASSPLHSNQPQHF.